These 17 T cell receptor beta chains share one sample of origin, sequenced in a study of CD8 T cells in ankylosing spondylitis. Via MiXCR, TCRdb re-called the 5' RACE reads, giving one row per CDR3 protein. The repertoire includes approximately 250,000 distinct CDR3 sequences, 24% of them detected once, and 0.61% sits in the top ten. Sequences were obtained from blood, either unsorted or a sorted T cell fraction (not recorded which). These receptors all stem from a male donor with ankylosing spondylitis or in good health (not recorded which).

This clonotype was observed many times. The CDR3 loop reads CASSLRDTGGYGYTF. The CDR3, as DNA: TGCGCCAGCAGCCTCCGGGACACCGGGGGCTATGGCTACACCTTC. The rearrangement joins TRBV4-1 to TRBJ1-2; a possible D gene is TRBD1 (6 bases). CDR1 is MGHRA, CDR2 YSYEKL, per germline. The CDR3 length is 15 residues. Trimming stripped 4 bases from V and 4 bases from J, with 16 bases between.

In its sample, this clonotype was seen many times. The CDR3 protein is CASSSAYEQYF. Written as DNA, the CDR3 is TGTGCCAGCAGTTCTGCCTACGAGCAGTACTTC. The J gene is TRBJ2-7, the V gene TRBV27; no firm D call. CDR3 length: 11 residues. The V gene's germline CDR1 is MNHEY and CDR2 SMNVEV (reference sequence). V gave up 4 bases and J gave up 2 bases, with 3 bases separating them.

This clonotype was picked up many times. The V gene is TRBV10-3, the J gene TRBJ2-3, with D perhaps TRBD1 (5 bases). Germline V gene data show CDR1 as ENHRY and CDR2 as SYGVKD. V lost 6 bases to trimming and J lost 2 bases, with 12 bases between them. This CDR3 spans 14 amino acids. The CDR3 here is CAISSDRPTDTQYF. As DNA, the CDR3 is TGTGCCATCAGCTCTGACAGACCCACAGATACGCAGTATTTT.

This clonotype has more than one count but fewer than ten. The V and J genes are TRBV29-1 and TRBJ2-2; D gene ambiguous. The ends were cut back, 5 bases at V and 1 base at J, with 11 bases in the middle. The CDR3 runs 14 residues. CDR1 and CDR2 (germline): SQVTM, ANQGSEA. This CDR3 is CSVLPELNTGELFF. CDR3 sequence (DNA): TGCAGCGTTCTGCCAGAGTTGAACACCGGGGAGCTGTTTTTT.

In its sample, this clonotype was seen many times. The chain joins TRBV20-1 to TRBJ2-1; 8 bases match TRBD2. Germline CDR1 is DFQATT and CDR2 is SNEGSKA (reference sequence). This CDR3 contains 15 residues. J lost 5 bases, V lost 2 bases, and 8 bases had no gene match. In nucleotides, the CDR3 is TGCAGTGCTAGAACCGGGACTAGGAAAGACAATGAGCAGTTCTTC. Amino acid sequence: CSARTGTRKDNEQFF.

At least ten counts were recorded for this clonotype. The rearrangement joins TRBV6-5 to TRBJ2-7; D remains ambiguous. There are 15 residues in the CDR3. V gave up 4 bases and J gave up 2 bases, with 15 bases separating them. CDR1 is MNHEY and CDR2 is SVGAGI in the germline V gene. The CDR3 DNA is TGTGCCAGCAGTTCAACCGGATCCCTGGCCTACGAGCAGTACTTC. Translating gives CASSSTGSLAYEQYF.

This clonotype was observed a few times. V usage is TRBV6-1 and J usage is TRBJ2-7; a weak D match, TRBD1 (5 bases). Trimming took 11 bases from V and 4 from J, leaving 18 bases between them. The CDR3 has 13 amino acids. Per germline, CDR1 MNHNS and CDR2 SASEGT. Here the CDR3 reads CAAFRGPGYEQYF. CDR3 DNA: TGTGCCGCCTTTAGGGGCCCCGGTTACGAGCAGTACTTC.

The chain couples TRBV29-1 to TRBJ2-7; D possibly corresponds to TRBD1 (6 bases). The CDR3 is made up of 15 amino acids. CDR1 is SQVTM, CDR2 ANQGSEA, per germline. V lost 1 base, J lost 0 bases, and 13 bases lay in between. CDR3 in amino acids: CSVEGDKASSYEQYF. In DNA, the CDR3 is TGCAGCGTTGAAGGGGACAAGGCGAGCTCCTACGAGCAGTACTTC.

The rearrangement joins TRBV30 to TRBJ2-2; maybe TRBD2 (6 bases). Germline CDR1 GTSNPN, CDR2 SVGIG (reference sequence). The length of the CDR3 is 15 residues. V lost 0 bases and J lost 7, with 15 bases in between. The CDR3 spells CAWSVLGGRVGELFF. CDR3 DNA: TGTGCCTGGAGTGTGTTGGGGGGTCGCGTCGGGGAGCTGTTTTTT.

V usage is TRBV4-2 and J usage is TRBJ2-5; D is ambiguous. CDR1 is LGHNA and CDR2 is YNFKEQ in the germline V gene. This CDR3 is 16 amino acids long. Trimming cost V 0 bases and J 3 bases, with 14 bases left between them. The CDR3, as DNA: TGTGCCAGCAGCCAAGATAAGGTGGGCACCGAAGAGACCCAGTACTTC. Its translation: CASSQDKVGTEETQYF.

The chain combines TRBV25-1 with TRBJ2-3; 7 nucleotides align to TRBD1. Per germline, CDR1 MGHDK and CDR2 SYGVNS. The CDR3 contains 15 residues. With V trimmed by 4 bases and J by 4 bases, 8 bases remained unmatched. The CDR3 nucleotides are TGTGCCAGCAGTGGACACAGGGGTGGAGCAGATACGCAGTATTTT. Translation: CASSGHRGGADTQYF.

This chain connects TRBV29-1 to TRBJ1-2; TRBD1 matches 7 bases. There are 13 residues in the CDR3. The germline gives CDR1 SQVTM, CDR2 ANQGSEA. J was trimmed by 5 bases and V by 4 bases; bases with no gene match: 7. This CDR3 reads CSVGDREGYGYTF. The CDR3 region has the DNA TGCAGCGTTGGAGACAGGGAGGGATATGGCTACACCTTC. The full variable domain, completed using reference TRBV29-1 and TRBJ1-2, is SAVISQKPSRDICQRGTSLTIQCQVDSQVTMMFWYRQQPGQSLTLIATANQGSEATYESGFVIDKFPISRPNLTFSTLTVSNMSPEDSSIYLCSVGDREGYGYTFGSGTRLTVV.

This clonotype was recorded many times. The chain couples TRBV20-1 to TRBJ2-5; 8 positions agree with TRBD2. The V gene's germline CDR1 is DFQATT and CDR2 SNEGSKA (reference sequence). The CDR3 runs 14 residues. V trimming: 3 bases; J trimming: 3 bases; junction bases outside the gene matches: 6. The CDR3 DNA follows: TGCAGTGCTAGTTTGAGAGCGGGGGAAGAGACCCAGTACTTC. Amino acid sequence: CSASLRAGEETQYF.

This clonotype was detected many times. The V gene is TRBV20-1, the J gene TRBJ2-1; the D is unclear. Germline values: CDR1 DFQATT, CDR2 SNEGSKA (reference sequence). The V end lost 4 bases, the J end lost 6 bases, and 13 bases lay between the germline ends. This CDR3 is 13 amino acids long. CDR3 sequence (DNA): TGCAGTGCTACCCCTCTGCATCCCAATGAGCAGTTCTTC. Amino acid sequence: CSATPLHPNEQFF.

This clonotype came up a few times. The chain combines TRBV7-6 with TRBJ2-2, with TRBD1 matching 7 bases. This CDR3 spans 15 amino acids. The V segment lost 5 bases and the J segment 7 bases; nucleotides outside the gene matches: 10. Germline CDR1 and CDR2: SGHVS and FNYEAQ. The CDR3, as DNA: TGTGCCAGCAGCACCAATGACAGGGTCGACGGGGAGCTGTTTTTT. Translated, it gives CASSTNDRVDGELFF.

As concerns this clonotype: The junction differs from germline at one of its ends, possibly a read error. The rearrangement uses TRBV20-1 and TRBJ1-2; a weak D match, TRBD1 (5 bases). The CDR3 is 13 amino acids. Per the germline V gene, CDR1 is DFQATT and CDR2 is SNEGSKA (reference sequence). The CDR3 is CSARDHGRAIGAF. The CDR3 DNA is TGCAGTGCTAGAGATCACGGCAGGGCCATCGGGGCCTTC.

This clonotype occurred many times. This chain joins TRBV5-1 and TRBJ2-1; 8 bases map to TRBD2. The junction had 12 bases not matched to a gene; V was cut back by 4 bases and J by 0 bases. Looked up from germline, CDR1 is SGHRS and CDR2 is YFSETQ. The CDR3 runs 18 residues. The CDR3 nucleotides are TGCGCCAGCAGCCCAGCCCCTTCAGCGGGGGCCTCCTACAATGAGCAGTTCTTC. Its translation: CASSPAPSAGASYNEQFF.